This TCR beta chain was profiled in a study of siplizumab effects on memory and regulatory T cells (dated by TCRdb to about 2019). Looking at the study overall: The study examined how the anti-CD2 antibody siplizumab affects alloreactive T-cell subsets in allogeneic mixed lymphocyte reactions built from human PBMCs.

The library was built by means of the immunoSEQ multiplex PCR assay. Roughly 9.8 x 10^4 TCR templates per sample were assayed on the deep sequencing platform. Genomic DNA extracted from sorted T cells was the material used for TCRbeta CDR3 sequencing. The paper's data handling went like this. Clonal analysis of TCRbeta CDR3 data was done in the R programming language. Unstimulated samples were compared with post-reaction CFSE-low samples to define alloreactive CD4+ and CD8+ clones. By matching sequences to the repertoires of sorted unstimulated Treg and non-Treg cells, each alloreactive CD4+ clone was assigned a regulatory or non-regulatory origin. In its TCRdb copy, this immuneACCESS table keeps in-frame sequences only and misses some clones. Where compared with another copy, unresolved V genes explain less than half of these, and the others have no known cause. V, J and clone size are those of that table, while D and trimming were read from the DNA. The sample table contains just over 40,000 clones; only one count was recorded for 89% of them. Of the sample, roughly 0.25% is held by the ten largest clones.

As encoded in the germline V gene (reference sequence), CDR1 is GTSNPN while CDR2 is SVGIG. A distance of 20 bases separates the germline ends of V and J, which lose 4 bases and 6 bases respectively. There are 15 amino acids in the CDR3, from cysteine to phenylalanine inclusive. Only the CDR3 portion is preserved as DNA: 45 bases, with reading frame beginning at the first base. Unstimulated CD4+ memory cells were also sequenced in three donor pairs, together with CD4+ naive, CD8+ TEMRA, CD8+ naive and CD8+ effector memory subsets. TCRbeta CDR3 sequencing was performed on sorted unstimulated T cells and on proliferating T cells recovered from mixed lymphocyte reactions. Fresh whole blood from 9 to 11 HLA-typed healthy donors was used to isolate PBMCs. As for this clone: It has no known antigen specificity. No base quality information exists; no much larger clone differs at one position.

What the authors observed across the whole study: In reactions with siplizumab, an average of approximately 69% of mappable alloreactive CD4+ clones were Treg-derived, compared with roughly 26% in control reactions. Sequences below about 10^-5 frequency were poorly captured, so only a minor fraction of alloreactive clones could be mapped to unstimulated subsets. Whether proliferating Tregs from siplizumab cultures actually had suppressive function was not functionally confirmed. Compared with memory T cells, unstimulated naive T cells appeared more diverse, and naive cells seemed to make a substantial contribution to the alloresponse. About 75-95% of proliferating CD4+ or CD8+ clones could not be given a naive or memory phenotype. Siplizumab significantly lowered the cumulative frequency of alloreactive sequences that could be traced to unstimulated CD4+ memory T cells.

The TCR originated in a human donor in good health. In this chain, TRBV30 is recombined with TRBJ2-3, with the D gene call left open. Sequenced input: naive CD4+ T cells sorted from blood. The cell subset or site tag for this specimen amounts to: unstimulated naive T cells. The CDR3 amino acid sequence is: CAWTLGNLFTDTQYF. The bases read TGTGCCTGGACCCTGGGAAACCTTTTTACGGATACGCAGTATTTT. Supplemented by the reference TRBV30 and TRBJ2-3 proteins around the CDR3, the complete variable domain is SQTIHQWPATLVQPVGSPLSLECTVEGTSNPNLYWYRQAAGRGLQLLFYSVGIGQISSEVPQNLSASRPQDRQFILSSKKLLLSDSGFYLCAWTLGNLFTDTQYFGPGTRLTVL.